Each of the 22 T cell receptor beta chains below was sequenced from the same sample in a study of radiation and T cells in renal cell carcinoma. Data came from immunoSEQ multiplex PCR; TCRdb stores just in-frame clones and leaves some out. Seen here are roughly 120,000 clones, around 83% observed once, and the top ten hold around 2.8%. Documented time point: baseline pretreatment blood. Treatment denoted: 15 Gy SBRT to primary tumor, nephrectomy 4 weeks later. Material: blood, obtained from a patient whose treatment included radiotherapy and nephrectomy. These receptors all stem from a woman aged 55-69 years with renal cell carcinoma.

This clone appeared once. The chain joins TRBV6-1 to TRBJ1-6; weak D call: TRBD1 (6 bases). The CDR3 is 14 amino acids. Germline CDR1 and CDR2: MNHNS and SASEGT. V dropped 3 bases and J dropped 6 bases, with 9 bases sitting between them. CDR3 loop: CASSDGGLNSPLHF. DNA for the CDR3: TGTGCCAGCAGTGATGGGGGCCTTAATTCACCCCTCCACTTT.

In this sample, this clone turned up a few times. The chain is built from TRBV5-1 and TRBJ1-4; 10 nucleotides agree with TRBD1. This CDR3 has 15 residues. After removal of 4 bases from V and 5 bases from J, the junction contained 5 bases not matched to a gene. The germline CDR1 and CDR2 sequences are SGHRS and YFSETQ. As DNA, the CDR3 is TGCGCCAGCAGCACGGGACAGGGGTTGAATGAAAAACTGTTTTTT. Encoded protein: CASSTGQGLNEKLFF.

This clone was recorded once. The genes are TRBV6-1 and TRBJ1-4; the D is unclear. The CDR3 spans 11 residues. Germline assignment: CDR1 MNHNS and CDR2 SASEGT. The V end lost 6 bases, the J end lost 7 bases, and 6 bases lay between the germline ends. CDR3 bases: TGTGCCAGCAGAGGAGGTGAAAAACTGTTTTTT. Its protein is CASRGGEKLFF.

The V and J genes are TRBV5-1 and TRBJ2-2; 8 nucleotides agree with TRBD2. Germline CDR1 and CDR2: SGHRS and YFSETQ. This CDR3 is 16 amino acids long. The ends lost 0 bases at V and 6 bases at J; junction bases unmatched: 7. CDR3 protein: CASSLDFGRDAGELFF. Here the CDR3 DNA reads TGCGCCAGCAGCTTGGATTTCGGGAGGGACGCCGGGGAGCTGTTTTTT.

To note about this clone: This CDR3 is also generated by other DNA sequences in the sample. The chain is built from TRBV2 and TRBJ1-6; no clear D. The V gene's germline CDR1 is SNHLY and CDR2 FYNNEI. The CDR3 loop spans 15 amino acids. Trimming took 2 bases from V and 1 from J, leaving 6 bases between them. The CDR3 spells CASSESSSYNSPLHF. In DNA form, the CDR3 reads TGTGCCAGCAGTGAATCCAGTTCCTATAATTCACCCCTCCACTTT.

The rearrangement uses TRBV6-5 and TRBJ1-3; D gene ambiguous. Germline V lookup: CDR1 MNHEY, CDR2 SVGAGI. Trimming left V 0 bases short and J 0 bases short, with 6 bases between. This CDR3 has 15 amino acids. CDR3 bases: TGTGCCAGCAGTTACTCTGGGAGCTCTGGAAACACCATATATTTT. This encodes CASSYSGSSGNTIYF.

This clone was counted at least ten times. The chain is built from TRBV13 and TRBJ1-1; D is unresolved. Trimming pared 4 bases from V and 0 bases from J, leaving 9 bases between. The CDR3 totals 14 residues. Germline CDR1 is PRHDT and CDR2 is FYEKMQ (reference sequence). CDR3 protein: CASSSEELNTEAFF. DNA of the CDR3: TGTGCCAGCAGCTCCGAAGAGCTGAACACTGAAGCTTTCTTT.

This chain joins TRBV14 and TRBJ2-7; TRBD1 matches 11 bases. The germline V gene encodes CDR1 SGHDN and CDR2 FVKESK. The CDR3 is 15 amino acids. J lost 5 bases, V lost 3 bases, and 6 bases had no gene match. DNA of the CDR3: TGTGCCAGCAGCCAGACCCGGGACAGGGGGGACGAGCAGTACTTC. It specifies CASSQTRDRGDEQYF.

CDR3 amino acids: CASTSGGIGSGANVLTF. The CDR3 coding sequence is TGTGCCAGCACCTCGGGGGGGATCGGCTCTGGGGCCAACGTCCTGACTTTC. The V call is TRBV28, the J call TRBJ2-6; TRBD2 matches 8 bases. The germline V gene has CDR1 MDHEN and CDR2 SYDVKM. Losses at the gene ends were 7 bases for V and 0 bases for J; bases not matched to a gene: 8. CDR3 length: 17 amino acids.

CDR3 sequence reads: CASSFWTGANTEAFF. In nucleotides, the CDR3 is TGTGCCAGCAGCTTTTGGACAGGGGCCAACACTGAAGCTTTCTTT. This chain uses TRBV7-9 with TRBJ1-1, with 9 bases identical to TRBD1. Trimming took 3 bases from V and 2 from J; bases not matched to a gene: 4. CDR1 is SEHNR, CDR2 FQNEAQ, per germline (reference sequence). CDR3 length equals 15 residues.

This chain links TRBV11-2 with TRBJ2-3, with 9 nucleotides matching TRBD2. This CDR3 has 16 residues. In germline, CDR1 is SGHAT, CDR2 FQNNGV. Losses at the gene ends were 2 bases for V and 4 bases for J; bases not matched to a gene: 7. CDR3 region: CASSLLKRGVPDTQYF. The CDR3 DNA reads TGTGCCAGCAGCTTACTGAAGCGGGGGGTCCCAGATACGCAGTATTTT.

The V and J genes are TRBV7-9 and TRBJ1-2; no clear D gene. The CDR3 is 13 amino acids. CDR1 and CDR2 from the germline V gene are SEHNR and FQNEAQ (reference sequence). The germline V and J ends were trimmed by 5 bases and 2 bases, with 9 bases remaining between them. CDR3 region: CASSTGSNYGYTF. The CDR3 DNA is TGTGCCAGCAGCACCGGGAGCAACTATGGCTACACCTTC.

The V call is TRBV7-9, the J call TRBJ2-7, with D unclear. The CDR3 length is 13 residues. Per germline, CDR1 SEHNR and CDR2 FQNEAQ (reference sequence). Trimming cost V 6 bases and J 0 bases, with 9 bases left between them. The CDR3 coding sequence is TGTGCCAGCAGGGCGGATACCTCCTACGAGCAGTACTTC. Translated, it gives CASRADTSYEQYF.

The V gene is TRBV29-1, the J gene TRBJ2-2; no definite D call. From germline, CDR1 is SQVTM and CDR2 ANQGSEA. The CDR3 totals 13 residues. V dropped 0 bases and J dropped 8 bases, with 10 bases sitting between them. CDR3 region: CSVEDRRRGELFF. The DNA of the CDR3 is TGCAGCGTTGAAGATCGCCGACGAGGGGAGCTGTTTTTT.

V is TRBV9 and J is TRBJ2-5; the match to TRBD1 covers 8 bases. Germline V gene sequence: CDR1 SGDLS, CDR2 YYNGEE. V shed 4 bases and J 5 bases; nucleotides not matched to a gene: 10. This CDR3 is 15 amino acids long. CDR3 DNA sequence: TGTGCCAGCAGCCCCAGGACAGGGCTTGGGGAGACCCAGTACTTC. Translating gives CASSPRTGLGETQYF.

This clone was seen more than once but under ten times. The chain carries TRBV10-2 and TRBJ1-1, with D unclear. The V gene's germline CDR1 is WSHSY and CDR2 SAAADI. V gave up 7 bases and J gave up 0 bases, with 9 bases separating them. CDR3 length: 13 amino acids. The CDR3 protein is CASTGGVNTEAFF. CDR3 in DNA: TGCGCCAGCACCGGTGGTGTGAACACTGAAGCTTTCTTT.

This clone was seen more than once but under ten times. This rearrangement joins TRBV30 to TRBJ1-1; D is possibly TRBD1 (5 bases). CDR1 is GTSNPN, CDR2 SVGIG, per germline (reference sequence). V was clipped by 3 bases and J by 1 base, with 9 bases between them. The CDR3 runs to 13 residues. In nucleotides, the CDR3 is TGTGCCTGGAGGACAGCCCCGAACACTGAAGCTTTCTTT. It translates to CAWRTAPNTEAFF. Together with reference TRBV30 and TRBJ1-1, the CDR3 gives the full variable domain: SQTIHQWPATLVQPVGSPLSLECTVEGTSNPNLYWYRQAAGRGLQLLFYSVGIGQISSEVPQNLSASRPQDRQFILSSKKLLLSDSGFYLCAWRTAPNTEAFFGQGTRLTVV.

The chain has TRBV18 and TRBJ1-4; TRBD1 matches 7 bases. The ends lost 3 bases at V and 2 bases at J; junction bases unmatched: 12. Germline values: CDR1 KGHSH, CDR2 LQKENI. The CDR3 consists of 18 residues. CDR3 nucleotide sequence: TGTGCCAGCTCACCTCTGACAGGGATCGGCGGGACTAATGAAAAACTGTTTTTT. Amino acids: CASSPLTGIGGTNEKLFF.

The V call is TRBV6-1, the J call TRBJ1-4; D is undetermined. This CDR3 is built from 14 residues. The V gene's germline CDR1 is MNHNS and CDR2 SASEGT. Trimming cost V 3 bases and J 2 bases, with 7 bases left between them. In nucleotides, the CDR3 is TGTGCCAGCAGTGATGGTACGACTAATGAAAAACTGTTTTTT. It translates to CASSDGTTNEKLFF.

The chain employs TRBV29-1 and TRBJ1-3; 10 bases line up with TRBD1. Per the germline V gene, CDR1 is SQVTM and CDR2 is ANQGSEA. V lost 7 bases to trimming and J lost 4 bases; unmatched junction nucleotides: 7. This CDR3 spans 14 amino acids. This CDR3 reads CSGGTGVGGNTIYF. CDR3 sequence (DNA): TGCAGCGGGGGGACAGGGGTCGGAGGAAACACCATATATTTT.

This rearrangement joins TRBV15 to TRBJ1-5, with a possible D match to TRBD1 (6 bases). Germline V gives CDR1 LNHNV, CDR2 YYDKDF (reference sequence). The CDR3 loop spans 13 amino acids. V was shortened by 9 bases and J by 11 bases, with 20 bases between the two germline ends. The CDR3 DNA reads as TGTGCCACTGCGGGTGGCCCAGGGGTAGCCCAGCATTTT. This encodes CATAGGPGVAQHF. Full variable domain (missing parts from reference TRBV15 and TRBJ1-5): DAMVIQNPRYQVTQFGKPVTLSCSQTLNHNVMYWYQQKSSQAPKLLFHYYDKDFNNEADTPDNFQSRRPNTSFCFLDIRSPGLGDTAMYLCATAGGPGVAQHFGDGTRLSIL.

The chain is built from TRBV5-6 and TRBJ2-3; D might be TRBD2 (5 bases). Germline values: CDR1 SGHDT, CDR2 YYEEEE. V lost 4 bases and J 8 bases, leaving 11 bases between the germline ends. The CDR3 extends over 12 amino acids. The chain's CDR3 is CASSPDFLTQYF. CDR3 sequence (DNA): TGTGCCAGCAGCCCGGACTTCCTTACGCAGTATTTT.